Below, 22 T cell receptor beta chains from the same sample are listed, as sequenced in a study of Ad26.COV2.S vaccination and SARS-CoV-2 variants. The table came from immunoSEQ multiplex PCR; TCRdb's copy has only in-frame clones and leaves some out. The sample lists 350,000 to 450,000 clones, approximately 81% occurring once. Documented treatment: about 20 received Ad26.COV2.S at low or high dose, single or two shots; a few received placebo; per-sample allocation not given. Day 63 after the first vaccine or placebo injection was the time point for sampling. This material consisted of peripheral blood, taken in a trial of Ad26.COV2.S vaccine versus placebo. Receptor source: a person aged 18-65 years who received the Ad26.COV2.S COVID-19 vaccine or a placebo.

The gene calls are TRBV7-2 and TRBJ1-6; unclear D gene. The germline CDR1 and CDR2 sequences are SGHTA and FQGNSA. Trimming cost V 3 bases and J 8 bases, with 8 bases left between them. This CDR3 contains 13 residues. The CDR3: CASSFRVDSPLHF. CDR3 DNA sequence: TGTGCCAGCAGCTTCAGAGTTGATTCACCCCTCCACTTT. Drawing the rest from reference TRBV7-2 and TRBJ1-6, the complete variable domain is GAGVSQSPSNKVTEKGKDVELRCDPISGHTALYWYRQSLGQGLEFLIYFQGNSAPDKSGLPSDRFSAERTGGSVSTLTIQRTQQEDSAVYLCASSFRVDSPLHFGNGTRLTVT.

The chain links TRBV18 to TRBJ1-1; a possible D gene is TRBD1 (6 bases). V lost 6 bases to trimming and J lost 3 bases, with 14 bases between them. The germline V gene has CDR1 KGHSH and CDR2 LQKENI. The CDR3 loop spans 14 amino acids. The CDR3 DNA reads TGTGCCAGCTCTACCCCCAGGGGACACACTGAAGCTTTCTTT. Protein: CASSTPRGHTEAFF.

The gene calls are TRBV18 and TRBJ2-3, with 9 positions matching TRBD1. V gave up 1 base and J gave up 4 bases; unmatched junction bases: 3. This CDR3 comprises 15 residues. The germline CDR1 and CDR2 sequences are KGHSH and LQKENI. The CDR3: CASSPLTGGSDTQYF. DNA of the CDR3: TGTGCCAGCTCACCACTGACAGGGGGGTCAGATACGCAGTATTTT.

This chain links TRBV24-1 with TRBJ2-5, with D perhaps matching TRBD2 (6 bases). The V end lost 3 bases, the J end lost 1 base, and 11 bases lay between the germline ends. This CDR3 has 15 amino acids. Germline CDR1 KGHDR, CDR2 SFDVKD. CDR3 protein: CATSDGGTRQETQYF. CDR3 DNA sequence: TGTGCCACCAGTGATGGGGGGACCCGCCAAGAGACCCAGTACTTC.

The chain links TRBV3-1 (or the pseudogene TRBV3-2) to TRBJ2-1, with 7 bases fitting TRBD2. Germline V lookup: CDR1 LGHDT, CDR2 YNNKEL (reference sequence). The CDR3 consists of 16 residues. With 2 bases clipped from V and 3 bases from J, the junction kept 7 bases outside the gene matches. This chain's CDR3 is CASSQRQAGLYNEQFF. The CDR3 DNA is TGTGCCAGCAGCCAAAGGCAAGCGGGACTCTACAATGAGCAGTTCTTC.

This rearrangement joins TRBV27 to TRBJ1-6; D may be TRBD1 (5 bases). V shed 2 bases and J shed 8 bases, with 19 bases lying between them. Germline loops: CDR1 MNHEY, CDR2 SMNVEV (reference sequence). The CDR3 extends over 17 amino acids. The CDR3 bases are TGTGCCAGCAGTTTAGTGGGGGAAATAATCACATATTCACCCCTCCACTTT. Protein: CASSLVGEIITYSPLHF.

The gene calls are TRBV10-3 and TRBJ1-5; no clear D gene. This CDR3 contains 15 residues. The V gene's germline CDR1 is ENHRY and CDR2 SYGVKD. The V and J ends lost 0 bases and 0 bases respectively, with 6 bases between them. Written as DNA, the CDR3 is TGTGCCATCAGTGAGTCAACACCTAGCAATCAGCCCCAGCATTTT. Translating gives CAISESTPSNQPQHF.

For this clone: One end of the junction does not line up with germline, which may come from a read error. The chain couples TRBV27 to TRBJ1-6; D call uncertain. The CDR3 contains 14 residues. Germline lookup yields CDR1 MNHEY and CDR2 SMNVEV (reference sequence). Here the CDR3 reads CASSFREGTSALHF. In DNA, the CDR3 is TGTGCCAGCAGTTTTAGGGAAGGTACTTCAGCCCTCCACTTT.

The chain is built from TRBV11-2 and TRBJ1-2; no firm D call. The V end was cut by 1 base, the J end by 0 bases, with 18 bases between. Germline CDR1 and CDR2: SGHAT and FQNNGV. The CDR3 is 18 residues long. The CDR3 region is CASSLVGKGYGANYGYTF. The DNA for the CDR3 is TGTGCCAGCAGCTTAGTAGGGAAGGGTTACGGGGCTAACTATGGCTACACCTTC.

The chain uses TRBV2 and TRBJ1-3; D gene unclear. CDR3 length: 14 residues. The germline V gene encodes CDR1 SNHLY and CDR2 FYNNEI. V lost 2 bases to trimming and J lost 0 bases, with 5 bases between them. CDR3 sequence: CASSEQHSGNTIYF. The DNA for the CDR3 is TGTGCCAGCAGTGAACAGCACTCTGGAAACACCATATATTTT.

The chain has TRBV6-6 and TRBJ2-7; D is perhaps TRBD1 (6 bases). CDR1 and CDR2 from the germline V gene are MNHNY and SVGAGI (reference sequence). This CDR3 spans 14 amino acids. The V and J ends lost 6 bases and 0 bases respectively, with 12 bases between them. The CDR3 DNA sequence: TGTGCCAGCAGCGACGGACAGAGCTCCTACGAGCAGTACTTC. Amino acid sequence: CASSDGQSSYEQYF.

The CDR3 region has the DNA TGTGCCAGCAGGGAAAACGGCCCGGCCTTCTATGGCTACACCTTC. Translated, it gives CASRENGPAFYGYTF. This chain joins TRBV13 and TRBJ1-2; unclear D gene. CDR3 length equals 15 residues. With 6 bases removed from V and 4 bases from J, the gap between germline ends came to 18 bases. The germline CDR1 and CDR2 sequences are PRHDT and FYEKMQ (reference sequence).

The chain uses TRBV27 and TRBJ1-2, with D possibly being TRBD1 (5 bases). The germline CDR1 and CDR2 sequences are MNHEY and SMNVEV (reference sequence). Trimming removed 3 bases at V and 6 bases at J, with 14 bases between. The CDR3 spans 14 residues. For the CDR3, the DNA is TGTGCCAGCAGTTTCTTAGGGGATTTTAATGGCTACACCTTC. This gives the protein CASSFLGDFNGYTF.

This chain connects TRBV5-4 to TRBJ2-7; D is possibly TRBD2 (5 bases). V shed 4 bases and J shed 4 bases, with 9 bases lying between them. Per the germline V gene, CDR1 is SGHNT and CDR2 is YYREEE (reference sequence). CDR3 size: 12 residues. The CDR3 nucleotides are TGTGCCAGCAGCGAGGGATGGTACGAGCAGTACTTC. This translates into CASSEGWYEQYF.

This sequence joins TRBV6-5 and TRBJ2-7; 12 bases match TRBD2. There are 15 residues in the CDR3. V was clipped by 6 bases and J by 2 bases; unmatched bases: 5. Germline lookup yields CDR1 MNHEY and CDR2 SVGAGI. DNA for the CDR3: TGTGCCAGCAGCGAGGGACTAGCGGGCACCTACGAGCAGTACTTC. As protein: CASSEGLAGTYEQYF.

The V and J genes are TRBV2 and TRBJ2-3, with TRBD2 matching 7 bases. Germline CDR1 and CDR2: SNHLY and FYNNEI. This CDR3 has 15 residues. After removal of 4 bases from V and 2 bases from J, the junction contained 6 bases not matched to a gene. The CDR3 sequence: CASSASGLDTDTQYF. CDR3 sequence (DNA): TGTGCCAGCAGTGCTAGCGGACTTGACACAGATACGCAGTATTTT.

The chain employs TRBV19 and TRBJ2-3; either TRBD1 or TRBD2 may fit D (6 bases each). Trimming removed 5 bases from V and 2 bases from J, with 14 bases in between. The V gene's germline CDR1 is LNHDA and CDR2 SQIVND (reference sequence). The length of the CDR3 is 15 residues. DNA of the CDR3: TGTGCCAGTAGTCAGGGGCGGGACCTCACAGATACGCAGTATTTT. Encoded protein: CASSQGRDLTDTQYF.

The rearrangement joins TRBV2 to TRBJ1-5; TRBD1 might be the D (6 bases). The CDR3 is 15 amino acids. The V end lost 6 bases, the J end lost 7 bases, and 19 bases lay between the germline ends. CDR1 and CDR2 (germline): SNHLY, FYNNEI. As DNA, the CDR3 is TGTGCCAGCAGGGGGATGGCAGGGGCGCGACAGCCCCAGCATTTT. Amino acid sequence: CASRGMAGARQPQHF.

The chain is built from TRBV5-4 and TRBJ2-2, with 8 bases lining up with TRBD1. V lost 2 bases to trimming and J lost 7 bases; unmatched junction nucleotides: 7. From germline, CDR1 is SGHNT and CDR2 YYREEE (reference sequence). This CDR3 contains 15 residues. CDR3 in DNA: TGTGCCAGCAGCTTATCAGGGGGCCCGGGCGGGGAGCTGTTTTTT. It yields the protein CASSLSGGPGGELFF.

The V call is TRBV10-2, the J call TRBJ2-2; no clear D gene. Germline V gene data show CDR1 as WSHSY and CDR2 as SAAADI. The CDR3 totals 13 residues. V was clipped by 1 base and J by 6 bases, with 6 bases between them. CDR3 sequence (DNA): TGCGCCAGCAGTGAGTACTTGGCCGGGGAGCTGTTTTTT. Its translation is CASSEYLAGELFF.

In DNA, the CDR3 is TGTGCCAGCAGTTACTCGAACGCAGATACGCAGTATTTT. Translating gives CASSYSNADTQYF. The V call is TRBV6-5, the J call TRBJ2-3; D gene ambiguous. Per germline, CDR1 MNHEY and CDR2 SVGAGI. This CDR3 spans 13 amino acids. The V end was cut by 0 bases, the J end by 4 bases, with 5 bases between.

This clone was seen just once. V gene TRBV7-9 combines with J gene TRBJ2-4; the D gene is possibly TRBD1 (5 bases). The V gene's germline CDR1 is SEHNR and CDR2 FQNEAQ (reference sequence). V lost 8 bases to trimming and J lost 1 base, with 12 bases between them. The CDR3 sequence is 14 residues long. The CDR3 loop is CASGEGVAKNIQYF. The CDR3 nucleotides are TGTGCCAGCGGCGAAGGGGTTGCCAAAAACATTCAGTACTTC. Full variable domain (outside the CDR3, taken from reference TRBV7-9 and TRBJ2-4): DTGVSQNPRHKITKRGQNVTFRCDPISEHNRLYWYRQTLGQGPEFLTYFQNEAQLEKSRLLSDRFSAERPKGSFSTLEIQRTEQGDSAMYLCASGEGVAKNIQYFGAGTRLSVL.